This TCR beta chain was recovered during a study of cytomegalovirus exposure and HLA in healthy donors. Study-level findings and limits: Later, an analysis found that common viral pathogens appeared to be linked with several of the most significant clusters.

This CDR3 has 15 residues. Germline CDR1 is SGHRS and CDR2 is YFSETQ. The V end was cut by 0 bases, the J end by 5 bases, with 12 bases between. Turning to this clone: Its antigen is unknown.

Vbeta (60) and Jbeta (13) primers were used in the PCR. TCRdb's table, derived via immunoSEQ multiplex PCR, lists solely in-frame clones and lacks some. The data contain hundreds of thousands of clones, about 80% of them singletons. The TCR sequence derives from a male donor in good health and CMV-seronegative. Material for sequencing was PBMCs. The chain uses TRBV5-1 and TRBJ2-1; the D is unclear. The chain's CDR3 is CASSLVVTRDNEQFF. The CDR3 bases are TGCGCCAGCAGCTTGGTAGTGACTCGGGACAATGAGCAGTTCTTC.